A single sample is the source of the 28 T cell receptor beta chains below, sequenced in a study of CD8 T cells in Susac syndrome. Reverse transcription used about 0.45 to 1 ug RNA and random hexamers. TCRdb re-analysed the immunoSEQ multiplex PCR reads in MiXCR, keeping a single row per CDR3 protein. The table records roughly 200,000 distinct CDR3 sequences, over 85% of them present only once. Sequencing input: CD4+ T cells from PBMCs. The receptor set was obtained from a human donor in good health.

The chain couples TRBV12-3 or TRBV12-4 to TRBJ2-5; 7 bases are a match to TRBD1. This CDR3 has 13 residues. The J segment lost 3 bases and the V segment lost 4 bases, leaving 2 bases of the junction unmatched. The CDR3 DNA sequence: TGTGCCAGCAGTTGGACAGGCGAAGAGACCCAGTACTTC. Its translation is CASSWTGEETQYF.

A single count supports this clonotype. The rearrangement uses TRBV3-1 and TRBJ2-2, with 8 bases that match TRBD2. V gave up 2 bases and J gave up 0 bases; unmatched junction bases: 8. This CDR3 is 18 amino acids long. Germline CDR1 is LGHDT and CDR2 is YNNKEL (reference sequence). CDR3 DNA: TGTGCCAGCAGCCAACGAAGCGGGGGTTGGCCGAACACCGGGGAGCTGTTTTTT. Protein sequence: CASSQRSGGWPNTGELFF.

This clonotype was recorded only once. CDR3 coding DNA: TGCGCCGGTAGGGGTGGGGAGCTGTTTTTT. Translation gives CAGRGGELFF. This sequence joins TRBV23-1 and TRBJ2-2; tentative D call: TRBD1 (5 bases). TRBV23-1 counts as an open reading frame of uncertain function. V lost 11 bases and J 8 bases, leaving 9 bases between the germline ends. The CDR3 extends over 10 amino acids.

The V call is TRBV19, the J call TRBJ2-5; D is unresolved. The germline V gene has CDR1 LNHDA and CDR2 SQIVND (reference sequence). Trimming shortened V by 6 bases and J by 5 bases, and 13 bases separated the two germline ends. The CDR3 totals 13 residues. CDR3: CASSPGMWETQYF. The CDR3 bases are TGTGCCAGTAGCCCTGGGATGTGGGAGACCCAGTACTTC.

The rearrangement joins TRBV7-2 to TRBJ1-2, with TRBD1 matching 9 bases. After removal of 3 bases from V and 2 bases from J, the junction contained 4 bases not matched to a gene. The germline gives CDR1 SGHTA, CDR2 FQGNSA. The CDR3 is made up of 15 amino acids. DNA for the CDR3: TGTGCCAGCAGCTTTGGACAGGGGAAGAACTATGGCTACACCTTC. Protein sequence: CASSFGQGKNYGYTF.

The V gene is TRBV7-2, the J gene TRBJ1-2; weak D call: TRBD1 (5 bases). Germline values: CDR1 SGHTA, CDR2 FQGNSA. Trimming took 5 bases from V and 4 from J, leaving 14 bases between them. The CDR3 extends over 14 amino acids. The chain's CDR3 is CASSPTRATYGYTF. The CDR3 DNA is TGTGCCAGCAGCCCTACCAGGGCCACCTATGGCTACACCTTC.

This rearrangement joins TRBV30 to TRBJ1-2; no definite D call. V was trimmed by 8 bases and J by 1 base, leaving 17 bases between them. The CDR3 loop spans 14 amino acids. Germline V gene lookup returns CDR1 GTSNPN and CDR2 SVGIG (reference sequence). Here the CDR3 reads CATGRAAINYGYTF. The CDR3 DNA reads TGTGCCACCGGACGGGCAGCGATTAACTATGGCTACACCTTC.

This chain uses TRBV20-1 with TRBJ2-5; the match to TRBD2 covers 9 bases. Trimming took 5 bases from V and 2 from J; bases not matched to a gene: 3. The CDR3 is 13 amino acids. CDR1 and CDR2 (germline): DFQATT, SNEGSKA (reference sequence). CDR3 protein: CSASSGGQETQYF. The CDR3 nucleotides read TGCAGTGCTTCAAGCGGGGGGCAAGAGACCCAGTACTTC.

V and J are TRBV9 and TRBJ1-3; D might be TRBD1 (5 bases). The germline V gene encodes CDR1 SGDLS and CDR2 YYNGEE. Trimming took off 4 bases at V and 1 base at J, with 12 bases between the two ends. This CDR3 has 15 residues. The CDR3 here is CASSPRQGSGNTIYF. For the CDR3, the DNA is TGTGCCAGCAGCCCCCGTCAGGGATCTGGAAACACCATATATTTT.

The chain links TRBV20-1 to TRBJ2-3; D assignment may be TRBD1 or TRBD2 (5 bases each). This CDR3 spans 11 amino acids. Germline-derived CDR1 and CDR2 are DFQATT and SNEGSKA (reference sequence). Trimming left V 2 bases short and J 11 bases short, with 11 bases between. CDR3 in DNA: TGCAGTGCTAGAAGGGACGGAGAGCAGTATTTT. Translating gives CSARRDGEQYF.

V gene TRBV27 combines with J gene TRBJ1-4; the match to TRBD1 covers 9 bases. V dropped 6 bases and J dropped 5; count of bases not matched to a gene: 10. The CDR3 runs to 16 residues. Germline V CDR1 and CDR2: MNHEY, SMNVEV (reference sequence). This CDR3 reads CASSRRDRAGNEKLFF. The CDR3 nucleotides read TGTGCCAGCAGCCGCCGGGACAGGGCGGGGAATGAAAAACTGTTTTTT.

V and J are TRBV4-1 and TRBJ2-5; TRBD2 is a possible D gene (6 bases). The V gene's germline CDR1 is MGHRA and CDR2 YSYEKL. The CDR3 loop spans 16 amino acids. V lost 1 base to trimming and J lost 5 bases, with 17 bases between them. The CDR3 here is CASSQVLRSGGETQYF. The CDR3 nucleotides are TGCGCCAGCAGCCAAGTCTTGAGGTCTGGGGGGGAGACCCAGTACTTC.

The V gene is TRBV3-1, the J gene TRBJ2-7, with a weak D call TRBD2 (7 bases). CDR3 length equals 14 residues. Germline CDR1 reads LGHDT; CDR2 reads YNNKEL (reference sequence). The V gene lost 4 bases and the J gene lost 4 bases, with 14 bases spanning the gap. The CDR3 loop reads CASSRRGALYEQYF. CDR3 bases: TGTGCCAGCAGCCGACGGGGGGCCCTTTACGAGCAGTACTTC.

The CDR3 spells CASSDHIGTGVDTQYF. CDR3 in DNA: TGCGCCAGCAGTGACCACATCGGGACAGGGGTAGATACGCAGTATTTT. The gene calls are TRBV10-2 and TRBJ2-3, with 10 positions matching TRBD1. The CDR3 contains 16 residues. CDR1 is WSHSY, CDR2 SAAADI, per germline. The V segment lost 3 bases and the J segment 5 bases; nucleotides outside the gene matches: 8.

This clonotype occurred once. The chain couples TRBV30 to TRBJ2-1, with D tentatively TRBD2 (5 bases). This CDR3 region has 13 residues. V lost 4 bases and J lost 7, with 14 bases in between. Looked up from germline, CDR1 is GTSNPN and CDR2 is SVGIG (reference sequence). The CDR3 coding sequence is TGTGCCTGGATACCCTCGCCGGGGAATGAGCAGTTCTTC. It encodes CAWIPSPGNEQFF.

This clonotype appeared once. This chain joins TRBV5-1 and TRBJ2-5; D uncertain. Germline CDR1 and CDR2: SGHRS and YFSETQ. Between the trimmed V and J ends, which lost 3 bases and 5 bases, there was a span of 14 bases. This CDR3 contains 14 residues. CDR3 amino acids: CASSSGLVAETQYF. The CDR3 DNA reads TGCGCCAGCAGCTCTGGTCTCGTGGCGGAGACCCAGTACTTC.

The J gene is TRBJ2-3, the V gene TRBV7-3; TRBD1 or TRBD2 may be the D gene (5 bases each). Between the trimmed V and J ends, which lost 4 bases and 4 bases, there was a span of 9 bases. This CDR3 comprises 13 residues. Germline V gene lookup returns CDR1 SGHTA and CDR2 FQGTGA. As DNA, the CDR3 is TGTGCCAGCAGCTGGAGAGGGGCAGATACGCAGTATTTT. This translates into CASSWRGADTQYF.

The chain recombines TRBV7-9 with TRBJ2-3; D is unresolved. Germline CDR1 is SEHNR and CDR2 is FQNEAQ (reference sequence). The CDR3 is 13 residues long. V dropped 4 bases and J dropped 0 bases, with 5 bases sitting between them. The CDR3 DNA reads TGTGCCAGCAGCTGGACGAGCACAGATACGCAGTATTTT. Encoded protein: CASSWTSTDTQYF.

This clonotype was detected a few times. V and J are TRBV18 and TRBJ1-5; D is ambiguous. This CDR3 region has 14 residues. The V and J ends lost 6 bases and 4 bases respectively, with 13 bases between them. Germline V gene sequence: CDR1 KGHSH, CDR2 LQKENI. Here the CDR3 reads CASSLGSVNQPQHF. The CDR3 DNA follows: TGTGCCAGCTCGCTGGGGTCCGTTAATCAGCCCCAGCATTTT.

This clonotype appeared a single time. The rearrangement links TRBV2 to TRBJ1-5, with D possibly matching TRBD1 (5 bases). This CDR3 is 14 amino acids long. Trimming took off 8 bases at V and 7 bases at J, with 18 bases between the two ends. Germline CDR1 is SNHLY and CDR2 is FYNNEI. This CDR3 reads CASSLAGQGQPQHF. The DNA for the CDR3 is TGTGCCAGCTCATTGGCGGGGCAAGGGCAGCCCCAGCATTTT.

This clonotype came up a few times. The rearrangement joins TRBV10-3 to TRBJ2-1; D gene uncertain. The CDR3 covers 10 residues. The ends were cut back, 4 bases at V and 12 bases at J, with 7 bases in the middle. CDR1 and CDR2 (germline): ENHRY, SYGVKD. CDR3: CAISVMGQFF. The CDR3 bases are TGTGCCATCAGTGTCATGGGGCAGTTCTTC.

V usage is TRBV30 and J usage is TRBJ2-2, with 7 bases identical to TRBD1. CDR3 length: 15 amino acids. With V trimmed by 3 bases and J by 6 bases, 10 bases remained unmatched. CDR1 is GTSNPN and CDR2 is SVGIG in the germline V gene (reference sequence). The CDR3 DNA reads as TGTGCCTGGAGCGCTGAGACAGGGAGTTCCGGGGAGCTGTTTTTT. This sequence encodes CAWSAETGSSGELFF.

The gene calls are TRBV12-3 or TRBV12-4 and TRBJ2-3; D ambiguous. This CDR3 region has 11 residues. V gave up 6 bases and J gave up 2 bases, with 3 bases separating them. DNA for the CDR3: TGTGCCAGCAGAGCCACAGATACGCAGTATTTT. It specifies CASRATDTQYF.

The chain is built from TRBV3-1 and TRBJ1-6; D may be TRBD1 (5 bases). The CDR3 sequence is 13 residues long. Looked up from germline, CDR1 is LGHDT and CDR2 is YNNKEL (reference sequence). The germline V and J ends were trimmed by 5 bases and 7 bases, with 9 bases remaining between them. For the CDR3, the DNA is TGTGCCAGCAGCTCCCCAGGGAATTCACCCCTCCACTTT. Its protein product is CASSSPGNSPLHF.

This rearrangement joins TRBV9 to TRBJ2-3, with 7 positions matching TRBD2. The germline V gene has CDR1 SGDLS and CDR2 YYNGEE. The CDR3 sequence is 14 residues long. Trimming took 4 bases from V and 6 from J; bases not matched to a gene: 8. The CDR3 sequence is CASSLMTSRDTQYF. CDR3 in DNA: TGTGCCAGCAGCCTCATGACTAGCAGGGATACGCAGTATTTT.

This chain uses TRBV6-5 with TRBJ2-1; D remains unclear. This CDR3 is built from 11 residues. The germline CDR1 and CDR2 sequences are MNHEY and SVGAGI. The ends were cut back, 2 bases at V and 10 bases at J, with 6 bases in the middle. The CDR3 region has the DNA TGTGCCAGCAGTTACGGGCAGGAGCAGTTCTTC. Its translation: CASSYGQEQFF.

This clonotype was picked up one time. The chain is built from TRBV3-1 and TRBJ1-1; 8 nucleotides agree with TRBD1. The CDR3 is 14 residues long. V was pared by 1 base and J by 3 bases, with 1 base of the junction left unmatched. The V gene's germline CDR1 is LGHDT and CDR2 YNNKEL (reference sequence). CDR3 region: CASSQGTGYTEAFF. The CDR3 DNA follows: TGTGCCAGCAGCCAAGGGACAGGGTACACTGAAGCTTTCTTT.

The chain combines TRBV20-1 with TRBJ1-6; D is possibly TRBD1 (5 bases). The CDR3 consists of 16 residues. Germline V gives CDR1 DFQATT, CDR2 SNEGSKA (reference sequence). Trimming removed 1 base from V and 3 bases from J, with 13 bases in between. The CDR3: CSARVGVGNYNSPLHF. For the CDR3, the DNA is TGCAGTGCTAGAGTGGGGGTGGGCAACTATAATTCACCCCTCCACTTT.